Listed below are T cell receptor beta chains from one sample, sequenced in a study of Graves' ophthalmopathy and Graves' hyperthyroidism. TCRdb re-called the multiplex PCR reads with MiXCR, one entry per CDR3 protein. The sample has over 500,000 distinct CDR3 sequences; about a fifth are singletons. Specimen: peripheral blood. The receptor source for this set is a woman aged 18-29 years with stable Graves' hyperthyroidism. Some clones in this sample may be carry-over from other donors' samples. Each CDR3 is given with its conserved first and last residue. The D gene is left open where the match is weak. Part of the rows lack a size; the others show once, few, many or a class for expanded clones.

cdr3_nt cdr3_aa j_call v_call clone_size d_call
TGTGCCAGCAGTTGGACAGAGAACACTGAAGCTTTCTTT CASSWTENTEAFF TRBJ1-1 TRBV12-3/TRBV12-4 many -
TGTGCCAGCAGTATCGTCGGTAAGGATTCTAACTATGGCTACACCTTC CASSIVGKDSNYGYTF TRBJ1-2 TRBV12-3/TRBV12-4 many -
TGCGCCAGCAGCTACGATTGGGGTCACTACGAGCAGTACTTC CASSYDWGHYEQYF TRBJ2-7 TRBV5-1 - -
TGTGCCAGCAGCCTCGGGGTTGATAGCAATCAGCCCCAGCATTTT CASSLGVDSNQPQHF TRBJ1-5 TRBV3-1 many -
TGTGCCAGCAGCTTATCAGGCGTGGGTGGCTACACCTTC CASSLSGVGGYTF TRBJ1-2 TRBV11-2 many -
TGCAGTGCTAGTTTTAGCGGCAGCCGGGGGCCGATGAACACTGAAGCTTTCTTT CSASFSGSRGPMNTEAFF TRBJ1-1 TRBV20-1 many -
TGTGCCAGCAGGACAGGGGCTTCACCCCTCCACTTT CASRTGASPLHF TRBJ1-6 TRBV6-2/TRBV6-3 many TRBD1
TGCGCCAGCAGCCGTGGACAGCGGGACACCGGGGAGCTGTTTTTT CASSRGQRDTGELFF TRBJ2-2 TRBV4-1 - -
TGTGCCAGCAGCTTACAGTCGGGAGAGCAGTACTTC CASSLQSGEQYF TRBJ2-7 TRBV7-2 many -
TGCGCCAGCAGCCAAGATCAACAGCTACTCATCTATGGCTACACCTTC CASSQDQQLLIYGYTF TRBJ1-2 TRBV4-1 - -
TGTGCCAGCAGTTACGGGGGGGAACTAGCCAAAAACATTCAGTACTTC CASSYGGELAKNIQYF TRBJ2-4 TRBV6-5 many TRBD2
TGTGCCAGCGGGGGGGCGTCACAAGAGACCCAGTACTTC CASGGASQETQYF TRBJ2-5 TRBV6-1 few -
TGTGCCAGCAGCTCCGAGGCGAATCAGCCCCAGCATTTT CASSSEANQPQHF TRBJ1-5 TRBV7-2 many -
TGTGCCAGCAGCCAAGGGACCGTACTTCATAATTCACCCCTCCACTTT CASSQGTVLHNSPLHF TRBJ1-6 TRBV6-4 - -
TGTGCCAGCACCACAGGGGCCACTAACTATGGCTACACCTTC CASTTGATNYGYTF TRBJ1-2 TRBV2 many TRBD1
TGCAGTGCTAGAGATTGGGACAGGGACTATGGCTACACCTTC CSARDWDRDYGYTF TRBJ1-2 TRBV20-1 many TRBD1
TGTGCCAGCAGTTTCCACGCACAGGGGGCAAAGACCCAGTACTTC CASSFHAQGAKTQYF TRBJ2-5 TRBV27 - TRBD1
TGCAGTGCTAGTCCTTCGGGGGGGATTCAAGAGACCCAGTACTTC CSASPSGGIQETQYF TRBJ2-5 TRBV20-1 many TRBD2
TGTGCCAGCAGTGAATGGGGACAGGGGAACACTGAAGCTTTCTTT CASSEWGQGNTEAFF TRBJ1-1 TRBV6-1 few TRBD1
TGTGCCAGCAGTGAAGTCGCAGGGGGCTCTGGGGCCAACGTCCTGACTTTC CASSEVAGGSGANVLTF TRBJ2-6 TRBV6-1 - TRBD1
TGTGCCAGCAGGTCCGGGACGATCTACGAGCAGTACTTC CASRSGTIYEQYF TRBJ2-7 TRBV7-9 many -
TGTGCCAGCCACAATCAGGGGGCTGACGGAAACACCATATATTTT CASHNQGADGNTIYF TRBJ1-3 TRBV28 many TRBD1